This record looks at one T cell receptor beta chain sequence and its context. The source of the sample is a study of cytomegalovirus exposure and HLA in healthy donors. Vbeta (60) and Jbeta (13) primers were used in the PCR. Method: immunoSEQ multiplex PCR; TCRdb's copy keeps in-frame clones and lacks some. Of under 200,000 clones in the sample, roughly 77% were seen once. V was shortened by 6 bases and J by 8 bases, with 15 bases between the two germline ends. The germline V gene has CDR1 SGHRS and CDR2 YFSETQ. The CDR3 is 13 amino acids. The material sequenced was PBMCs. The origin of this receptor is a woman under 30 in good health and CMV-seronegative. The chain has TRBV5-1 and TRBJ1-3; no clear D gene. The CDR3 loop reads CASNDAVTDTIYF. CDR3 bases: TGCGCCAGCAACGATGCCGTAACGGACACCATATATTTT.